The next 9 T cell receptor beta chains were all read from a single sample in a study of OX40 agonist ivuxolimab in advanced cancers. Assay used: immunoSEQ multiplex PCR; TCRdb lists only in-frame clones, some missing. Counted here are about 120,000 clones, 93% occurring once; the ten biggest clones make up approximately 0.15%. This material consisted of CD4+ or CD8+ T cells sorted from blood, taken in a trial of the OX40 agonist ivuxolimab. The receptors here all came from an adult with an advanced solid tumor such as melanoma, head and neck, liver or kidney cancer.

This clone was seen a single time. The CDR3 protein is CASTSTGSTGELFF. Here the CDR3 DNA reads TGTGCCAGCACCTCGACAGGGAGCACCGGGGAGCTGTTTTTT. The chain links TRBV2 to TRBJ2-2; 7 nucleotides agree with TRBD1. This CDR3 contains 14 residues. The V gene end was trimmed by 7 bases and the J gene end by 4 bases; junction bases not matched to a gene: 6. The germline V gene has CDR1 SNHLY and CDR2 FYNNEI. Based on the CDR3 plus reference TRBV2 and TRBJ2-2, the full variable domain is EPEVTQTPSHQVTQMGQEVILRCVPISNHLYFYWYRQILGQKVEFLVSFYNNEISEKSEIFDDQFSVERPDGSNFTLKIRSTKLEDSAMYFCASTSTGSTGELFFGEGSRLTVL.

The CDR3 loop is CASSLSVAGGPEQFF. The CDR3 bases are TGTGCCAGCAGCTTATCCGTGGCGGGGGGGCCTGAGCAGTTCTTC. The rearrangement joins TRBV7-3 to TRBJ2-1, with TRBD2 matching 9 bases. From germline, CDR1 is SGHTA and CDR2 FQGTGA. The CDR3 sequence is 15 residues long. V gave up 2 bases and J gave up 9 bases; unmatched junction bases: 8.

This chain joins TRBV5-1 and TRBJ2-3, with D perhaps TRBD1 (6 bases). With 4 bases removed from V and 5 bases from J, the gap between germline ends came to 17 bases. This CDR3 is 15 amino acids long. CDR1 SGHRS and CDR2 YFSETQ come from the germline V gene. The CDR3 bases are TGCGCCAGCAGCCAGACGAGGGGGACGGTAGATACGCAGTATTTT. Encoded protein: CASSQTRGTVDTQYF.

The chain carries TRBV19 and TRBJ1-5, with 7 nucleotides matching TRBD1. V was clipped by 6 bases and J by 2 bases; unmatched bases: 4. CDR1 is LNHDA, CDR2 SQIVND, per germline (reference sequence). The CDR3 is 14 residues long. The CDR3 coding sequence is TGTGCCAGTAGCCTACAGGGGCGCAATCAGCCCCAGCATTTT. It translates to CASSLQGRNQPQHF.

Note on this clone: Mismatch with germline at one junction end may stem from a read error. CDR3 protein: CASSQDRGFLRDF. The DNA of the CDR3 is TGTGCCAGCAGCCAAGATCGGGGGTTTTTGAGGGACTTC. The chain has TRBV14 and TRBJ2-5, with a possible D match to TRBD2 (6 bases). The CDR3 consists of 13 residues. In germline, CDR1 is SGHDN, CDR2 FVKESK.

The chain employs TRBV18 and TRBJ1-5; a possible D gene is TRBD1 (5 bases). Germline CDR1 and CDR2: KGHSH and LQKENI. V was pared by 3 bases and J by 0 bases, with 9 bases between. There are 15 residues in the CDR3. The CDR3 DNA follows: TGTGCCAGCTCACCTCGGGACCGTAGCAATCAGCCCCAGCATTTT. It is translated as CASSPRDRSNQPQHF.

The chain recombines TRBV28 with TRBJ1-1; TRBD1 is a possible D gene (5 bases). With 3 bases removed from V and 1 base from J, the gap between germline ends came to 12 bases. This CDR3 has 15 residues. Germline V gene data show CDR1 as MDHEN and CDR2 as SYDVKM. In DNA form, the CDR3 reads TGTGCCAGCAGTTTCGGGGCGGCGGGGAACACTGAAGCTTTCTTT. Translating it yields CASSFGAAGNTEAFF. The full variable domain, in which reference TRBV28 and TRBJ1-1 provide the parts outside the CDR3, is DVKVTQSSRYLVKRTGEKVFLECVQDMDHENMFWYRQDPGLGLRLIYFSYDVKMKEKGDIPEGYSVSREKKERFSLILESASTNQTSMYLCASSFGAAGNTEAFFGQGTRLTVV.

The chain links TRBV19 to TRBJ2-3; 7 positions match TRBD1. CDR3 length equals 13 residues. The germline gives CDR1 LNHDA, CDR2 SQIVND (reference sequence). V trimming: 6 bases; J trimming: 4 bases; junction bases outside the gene matches: 4. CDR3 in DNA: TGTGCCAGTAGGGGGACAGCCTCAGATACGCAGTATTTT. This gives the protein CASRGTASDTQYF.

The chain recombines TRBV18 with TRBJ1-3; 7 bases are a match to TRBD1. J gave up 4 bases and V 4 bases, and 7 bases lay outside the gene matches. The germline V gene encodes CDR1 KGHSH and CDR2 LQKENI. The CDR3 covers 15 residues. Here the CDR3 reads CASSRDRATGNTIYF. In DNA form, the CDR3 reads TGTGCCAGCTCACGAGACAGGGCGACAGGAAACACCATATATTTT.